This T cell receptor beta chain was sequenced for a study of memory CD4+ T cells and cytomegalovirus serostatus. This clone has a handful of counts. Germline CDR1 and CDR2: LNHDA and SQIVND (reference sequence). The CDR3 has 15 residues. V lost 3 bases, J lost 6 bases, and 7 bases stayed unmatched. The assay was immunoSEQ multiplex PCR, and TCRdb's table has in-frame clones only and misses some. The data hold approximately 27,000 clones, with roughly 76% observed a single time. The sort gate was single viable CD3+CD4+CD8-CD45RO+ cells for memory CD4+ T cells. The sequence was obtained from an adult in good health and CMV-seronegative. This chain links TRBV19 with TRBJ2-4; TRBD2 aligns across 8 bases. The sequenced sample was memory CD4+ T cells from blood. CDR3 nucleotide sequence: TGTGCCAGTAGTATGTTGGGACTAGTAGGAAACATTCAGTACTTC. As protein: CASSMLGLVGNIQYF. Supplemented by reference TRBV19 and TRBJ2-4, the full variable domain reads DGGITQSPKYLFRKEGQNVTLSCEQNLNHDAMYWYRQDPGQGLRLIYYSQIVNDFQKGDIAEGYSVSREKKESFPLTVTSAQKNPTAFYLCASSMLGLVGNIQYFGAGTRLSVL.